The next 20 T cell receptor beta chains were all read from a single sample in a study of T cells after somatic rescue of genetic block. Sequencing used immunoSEQ multiplex PCR; TCRdb keeps in-frame clones, though not all of them. This sample has 45,000 to 55,000 clones, with roughly 96% found just once. The sequencing sample was made of peripheral blood mononuclear cells (PBMCs). The receptors here all came from a child younger than two.

The chain links TRBV7-2 to TRBJ2-7; 9 positions agree with TRBD1. CDR1 SGHTA and CDR2 FQGNSA come from the germline V gene. The CDR3 is 15 residues long. The V and J ends lost 5 bases and 4 bases, in that order; junction bases with no gene match: 9. CDR3 nucleotides: TGTGCCAGCAGCAGATCCGGGACAGGGTCTTACGAGCAGTACTTC. Protein sequence: CASSRSGTGSYEQYF.

The genes are TRBV2 and TRBJ2-7; D is undetermined. V gave up 3 bases and J gave up 2 bases, with 11 bases separating them. The CDR3 sequence is 14 residues long. The germline gives CDR1 SNHLY, CDR2 FYNNEI. CDR3 DNA: TGTGCCAGCAGTGATCTGGACCGCACCTACGAGCAGTACTTC. Protein sequence: CASSDLDRTYEQYF.

This chain links TRBV28 with TRBJ2-7, with D unresolved. The length of the CDR3 is 12 residues. V lost 5 bases, J lost 4 bases, and 9 bases lay in between. The germline gives CDR1 MDHEN, CDR2 SYDVKM. The CDR3 reads CASSPSPYEQYF. The CDR3 DNA reads TGTGCCAGCAGTCCATCCCCTTACGAGCAGTACTTC.

The chain joins TRBV7-8 to TRBJ2-5; TRBD2 might be the D (6 bases). The CDR3 is made up of 15 amino acids. V lost 1 base, J lost 5 bases, and 14 bases lay in between. CDR1 and CDR2 (germline): SGHVS, FQNEAQ. The CDR3 bases are TGTGCCAGCAGCTTAGATCCGGGAGTGAGGGAGACCCAGTACTTC. The encoded protein is CASSLDPGVRETQYF.

The chain couples TRBV2 to TRBJ1-2; tentatively, D is TRBD1 (5 bases). V lost 2 bases and J lost 4, with 17 bases in between. CDR3 length: 16 residues. Germline V CDR1 and CDR2: SNHLY, FYNNEI. CDR3 nucleotide sequence: TGTGCCAGCAGTGAACTCTCCACAGGCCTTGGCTATGGCTACACCTTC. As protein: CASSELSTGLGYGYTF.

The chain has TRBV7-2 and TRBJ2-7; TRBD2 might be the D (5 bases). Germline CDR1 and CDR2: SGHTA and FQGNSA. CDR3 length equals 13 residues. Deletions cut 5 bases from V and 3 bases from J, with 11 bases between. The chain's CDR3 is CASSRSGYYEQYF. The CDR3 nucleotides are TGTGCCAGCAGCCGAAGCGGATACTACGAGCAGTACTTC.

The chain couples TRBV19 to TRBJ2-7, with a weak D call TRBD2 (6 bases). The germline V and J ends were trimmed by 5 bases and 1 base, with 15 bases remaining between them. This CDR3 comprises 15 residues. Germline-derived CDR1 and CDR2 are LNHDA and SQIVND (reference sequence). CDR3 DNA: TGTGCCAGTAGTCAAAGCTTAGCGGCTTCCTACGAGCAGTACTTC. Its protein product is CASSQSLAASYEQYF.

A word on this clone: Likely a read error: the CDR3 ends without its conserved phenylalanine or tryptophan. The limits of the CDR3 on the DNA are not certain, so only TCRdb's listed CDR3 is given. V and J are TRBV11-1 and TRBJ2-7. CDR1 and CDR2 (germline): SGHAT, FQDESV (reference sequence). Termini included, the CDR3 measures 8 amino acids. This chain's CDR3 is CASSPPEP.

The rearrangement joins TRBV7-2 to TRBJ2-3, with D maybe TRBD2 (6 bases). CDR1 is SGHTA, CDR2 FQGNSA, per germline. This CDR3 is built from 14 residues. Trimming removed 3 bases at V and 5 bases at J, with 12 bases between. Here the CDR3 DNA reads TGTGCCAGCAGCTTCGGGAGATGGAGAGATACGCAGTATTTT. Encoded protein: CASSFGRWRDTQYF.

This clone has only one observation. The rearrangement uses TRBV5-6 and TRBJ1-6; TRBD1 might be the D (6 bases). There are 13 residues in the CDR3. Trimming pared 4 bases from V and 9 bases from J, leaving 11 bases between. Germline V lookup: CDR1 SGHDT, CDR2 YYEEEE. The CDR3, as DNA: TGTGCCAGCAGCCAGGGGCGGGGTTCACCCCTCCACTTT. Translation: CASSQGRGSPLHF. Full variable domain (missing parts from reference TRBV5-6 and TRBJ1-6): DAGVTQSPTHLIKTRGQQVTLRCSPKSGHDTVSWYQQALGQGPQFIFQYYEEEERQRGNFPDRFSGHQFPNYSSELNVNALLLGDSALYLCASSQGRGSPLHFGNGTRLTVT.

The chain employs TRBV4-1 and TRBJ2-2; 9 positions agree with TRBD2. Trimming at V came to 3 bases and at J to 2 bases, leaving 7 bases not matched to a gene. The CDR3 sequence is 17 residues long. The germline CDR1 and CDR2 sequences are MGHRA and YSYEKL. This CDR3 reads CASSHFYSGGNTGELFF. The CDR3 DNA sequence: TGCGCCAGCAGCCATTTCTATAGCGGGGGAAACACCGGGGAGCTGTTTTTT.

This chain connects TRBV29-1 to TRBJ1-2, with D possibly being TRBD1 (5 bases). V gave up 7 bases and J gave up 7 bases, with 16 bases separating them. The CDR3 is 12 amino acids. The germline CDR1 and CDR2 sequences are SQVTM and ANQGSEA. CDR3 DNA: TGCAGCGCCCGGGACTTAGATTCTGGCTACACCTTC. This encodes CSARDLDSGYTF.

This chain joins TRBV5-8 and TRBJ2-1; D unclear. Trimming took 0 bases from V and 3 from J, leaving 7 bases between them. The length of the CDR3 is 14 residues. CDR1 SGHTS and CDR2 YDEGEE come from the germline V gene. Here the CDR3 reads CASSLETFYNEQFF. In nucleotides, the CDR3 is TGTGCCAGCAGCTTGGAAACCTTCTACAATGAGCAGTTCTTC. Using reference TRBV5-8 and TRBJ2-1 for the parts outside the CDR3, the full variable domain is EAGVTQSPTHLIKTRGQQATLRCSPISGHTSVYWYQQALGLGLQFLLWYDEGEERNRGNFPPRFSGRQFPNYSSELNVNALELEDSALYLCASSLETFYNEQFFGPGTRLTVL.

This chain connects TRBV27 to TRBJ1-3, with D uncertain. Trimming took off 10 bases at V and 0 bases at J, with 10 bases between the two ends. Germline V gene data show CDR1 as MNHEY and CDR2 as SMNVEV (reference sequence). This CDR3 is 13 amino acids long. CDR3 sequence (DNA): TGTGCCACCCGTTCCGACTCTGGAAACACCATATATTTT. This encodes CATRSDSGNTIYF.

The V gene is TRBV9, the J gene TRBJ2-2, with 8 bases that match TRBD2. Per germline, CDR1 SGDLS and CDR2 YYNGEE. The V gene end was trimmed by 5 bases and the J gene end by 4 bases; junction bases not matched to a gene: 7. This CDR3 spans 15 amino acids. In DNA, the CDR3 is TGTGCCAGCAGAAGGGGGAGCGGGGGCACCGGGGAGCTGTTTTTT. It translates to CASRRGSGGTGELFF.

This chain uses TRBV29-1 with TRBJ1-5; D not resolved. Between the trimmed V and J ends, which lost 7 bases and 3 bases, there was a span of 4 bases. Per the germline V gene, CDR1 is SQVTM and CDR2 is ANQGSEA. The CDR3 consists of 10 residues. The CDR3 protein is CSAPNQPQHF. CDR3 bases: TGCAGCGCTCCCAATCAGCCCCAGCATTTT.

Worth noting for this clone: Other DNA sequences from this sample encode an identical CDR3 as well. The gene calls are TRBV4-2 and TRBJ2-3; D remains ambiguous. Looked up from germline, CDR1 is LGHNA and CDR2 is YNFKEQ. Deletions cut 0 bases from V and 4 bases from J, with 5 bases between. This CDR3 is built from 13 residues. The CDR3 DNA follows: TGTGCCAGCAGCCAAGAAGGAGCAGATACGCAGTATTTT. Translation: CASSQEGADTQYF.

The chain is built from TRBV7-5 and TRBJ2-1; TRBD2 reflects the table's D call only, with no check against the DNA. TRBV7-5 is marked as a pseudogene. The CDR3 runs 15 residues. As DNA, the CDR3 is TGTGTCAGAAGCTTAAGGAGGGGGACTAGCGATGAGCAGTTCTTC. Its translation is CVRSLRRGTSDEQFF.

The V and J genes are TRBV5-1 and TRBJ2-2; tentatively, D is TRBD2 (5 bases). Germline V gene sequence: CDR1 SGHRS, CDR2 YFSETQ. The CDR3 runs 17 residues. The V end lost 0 bases, the J end lost 1 base, and 13 bases lay between the germline ends. In nucleotides, the CDR3 is TGCGCCAGCAGCTTGGCAGGAGGCTGGATGAACACCGGGGAGCTGTTTTTT. Its translation: CASSLAGGWMNTGELFF. Drawing the rest from reference TRBV5-1 and TRBJ2-2, the complete variable domain is KAGVTQTPRYLIKTRGQQVTLSCSPISGHRSVSWYQQTPGQGLQFLFEYFSETQRNKGNFPGRFSGRQFSNSRSEMNVSTLELGDSALYLCASSLAGGWMNTGELFFGEGSRLTVL.

J is TRBJ2-7 and V is TRBV10-3; D not resolved. Trimming removed 3 bases from V and 2 bases from J, with 14 bases in between. The germline V gene encodes CDR1 ENHRY and CDR2 SYGVKD. The CDR3 loop spans 15 amino acids. The CDR3 region has the DNA TGTGCCATCAGTGAAAGAGCCCTAGGTCCCTACGAGCAGTACTTC. Translated: CAISERALGPYEQYF.